This T cell receptor beta chain was obtained from a study of monozygotic twins with inflammatory bowel disease (dated by TCRdb to between 2019 and 2020). Describing the broader study: In total, around 28 monozygotic twin pairs made up the full study: 19 Danish pairs, all IBD-discordant, plus nine German pairs, of which four were IBD-concordant and five were IBD-discordant. The search for disease-associated traits relied mainly on comparing IBD patients with their genetically identical healthy co-twins within discordant pairs. Each individual had, on average, about 151 000 unique TCRalpha sequences and 181 000 unique TCRbeta sequences available for analysis.

Preparation of the library involved 5' RACE. For each TCR library, about 4,000 ng of total RNA was used. cDNA was synthesized with SMARTScribe reverse transcriptase in eight separate reactions per sample. Unique molecular identifiers containing a 6-nucleotide sample barcode were introduced through template switching during cDNA synthesis. TCRalpha and TCRbeta cDNA was amplified by two nested PCRs of roughly 16 and 10 cycles, with bead purification after each PCR. Before amplification, the cDNA was treated with uracil DNA-glycosylase and purified using the QIAquick PCR purification kit. In the second PCR, Illumina TruSeq-compatible adapters and sample-specific barcodes were added. TapeStation and Qubit were used to check library quality and concentration, and 4 to 6 ng of each library went into the pool. The pooled libraries were sequenced with 2 x 100 bp reads and custom sequencing primers on an Illumina HiSeq2500 single-index Rapid Run. The published analysis was carried out like this. UMI-based consensus assembly with MiGEC version 1.2.6 was used to correct PCR and sequencing errors. MiXCR version 2.1.1 handled V(D)J alignment, clonotype assembly and CDR3 extraction. Normalisation of gene usage, clonotype sharing and MAIT/NKT TCR abundance was achieved by analysing the top 1000, 10 000 and 20 000 clonotypes per sample. Diversity was computed as the inverse Simpson index with the vegan R package after downsampling to 27 000 UMIs. Paired Mann-Whitney U tests were applied to discordant twin pairs, and Benjamini-Hochberg correction was used for multiple testing. The reads, reprocessed by TCRdb, yield one row per CDR3 protein sequence and no DNA. TCRdb, not the authors, supplied the V and J calls. The sample has about 210,000 distinct CDR3 sequences on record. The top ten constitute 6% to 9% of the sample.

Concerning this clonotype itself: The antigen it binds to is not known.

From each donor, a roughly 2.6 ml peripheral blood sample was collected into PAXgene tubes and stored at -80 degrees C. Without T cell sorting, total RNA was isolated from whole blood using the PAXgene blood miRNA kit on an automated QIAcube. Deep TCRalpha and TCRbeta repertoire profiling with unique molecular barcoding was performed on peripheral blood of monozygotic twin pairs concordant or discordant for inflammatory bowel disease. Smoking habits were recorded for all twin pairs, with individuals classified as current, former or never smokers. What the research found in general, with its limitations: The results gave no support for a single strong signal or clonotype linked to IBD. Fewer clonotypes were shared with other individuals by IBD patients than by healthy twins, most markedly in patients showing signs of disease activity. No difference in repertoire similarity was observed between concordant and discordant twins, possibly owing to limited statistical power. The analysis was unable to tell apart different T cell subtypes. IBD patients had lower TCRbeta repertoire diversity, measured by the inverse Simpson index, than their healthy co-twins. Because patients were on differing immunosuppressive treatments, the repertoires may have picked up extra background noise and inter-individual variability.

The receptor comes from a human donor with ulcerative colitis or Crohn's disease, or a healthy co-twin of an affected twin (not recorded which). Sequencing used blood.

The CDR3 region has the sequence CATSGVGSNEQFF. The chain joins TRBV24-1 to TRBJ2-1; checking the TCRdb D call of TRBD2 is not possible without DNA. CDR1 and CDR2 were assigned from the germline V gene as KGHDR and SFDVKD. Reading from cysteine to phenylalanine, the CDR3 counts 13 amino acids. Only the protein is on record.